Shown below are 15 T cell receptor beta chains from a single sample sequenced in a study of shared clonotypes between healthy human individuals. Sequencing was performed with immunoSEQ multiplex PCR; in TCRdb, only in-frame clones are kept and a portion is missing. The table shows 2.5 million or so clones, with around 94% occurring only once. The sequenced sample was naive CD4+ T cells sorted from blood. As to subset: CD45RA+ positively selected. The source is a young man in good health.

V usage is TRBV5-1 and J usage is TRBJ2-3; TRBD2 agrees at 11 bases. The junction had 7 bases not matched to a gene; V was cut back by 4 bases and J by 3 bases. The V gene's germline CDR1 is SGHRS and CDR2 YFSETQ. The CDR3 covers 16 residues. CDR3 residues: CASSLSGRAETDTQYF. The CDR3 bases are TGCGCCAGCAGCCTTAGCGGGAGGGCCGAGACAGATACGCAGTATTTT.

This sequence joins TRBV10-3 and TRBJ2-7; 14 positions agree with TRBD2. The CDR3 loop spans 14 amino acids. Germline-derived CDR1 and CDR2 are ENHRY and SYGVKD. The V gene end was trimmed by 5 bases and the J gene end by 6 bases; junction bases not matched to a gene: 3. The chain's CDR3 is CAISSGLAGGEQYF. CDR3 DNA: TGTGCCATCAGTAGTGGACTAGCGGGGGGCGAGCAGTACTTC.

This clone was observed a handful of times. This chain connects TRBV28 to TRBJ1-5; no firm D call. V was shortened by 3 bases and J by 3 bases, with 12 bases between the two germline ends. Germline V gives CDR1 MDHEN, CDR2 SYDVKM. This CDR3 is 15 amino acids long. The CDR3 is CASSLSGGNNQPQHF. For the CDR3, the DNA is TGTGCCAGCAGTTTGAGCGGTGGAAACAATCAGCCCCAGCATTTT.

The CDR3: CASSVSPGDSPLHF. Written as DNA, the CDR3 is TGTGCCAGCAGTGTTTCCCCCGGGGATTCACCCCTCCACTTT. V gene TRBV6-4 combines with J gene TRBJ1-6; D gene uncertain. The germline V and J ends were trimmed by 4 bases and 8 bases, with 12 bases remaining between them. CDR1 and CDR2 (germline): MRHNA, SNTAGT. The CDR3 has 14 amino acids.

The gene calls are TRBV18 and TRBJ1-5, with D unresolved. V was trimmed by 6 bases and J by 5 bases, leaving 11 bases between them. The CDR3 runs to 13 residues. Germline CDR1 is KGHSH and CDR2 is LQKENI. CDR3 residues: CASSGYQDQPQHF. Here the CDR3 DNA reads TGTGCCAGCTCCGGGTACCAGGATCAGCCCCAGCATTTT.

This CDR3 is CASSPPSGGGADTQYF. CDR3 DNA: TGTGCCAGCTCACCACCCAGCGGAGGGGGTGCAGATACGCAGTATTTT. The rearrangement links TRBV18 to TRBJ2-3; D tentatively fits TRBD1 or TRBD2 (6 bases each). Germline CDR1 and CDR2: KGHSH and LQKENI. With 0 bases removed from V and 4 bases from J, the gap between germline ends came to 14 bases. The CDR3 sequence is 16 residues long. The full variable domain, completed using reference TRBV18 and TRBJ2-3, is NAGVMQNPRHLVRRRGQEARLRCSPMKGHSHVYWYRQLPEEGLKFMVYLQKENIIDESGMPKERFSAEFPKEGPSILRIQQVVRGDSAAYFCASSPPSGGGADTQYFGPGTRLTVL.

CDR3 coding DNA: TGTGCCAGCAGTGCCCAGGGGGGAGCCTACAATGAGCAGTTCTTC. Its translation: CASSAQGGAYNEQFF. J is TRBJ2-1 and V is TRBV6-6; D is perhaps TRBD1 (7 bases). The V gene's germline CDR1 is MNHNY and CDR2 SVGAGI (reference sequence). The CDR3 is 15 amino acids. V lost 5 bases and J lost 2, with 13 bases in between.

The J gene is TRBJ2-7, the V gene TRBV18; D possibly corresponds to TRBD2 (7 bases). With 2 bases removed from V and 6 bases from J, the gap between germline ends came to 17 bases. From germline, CDR1 is KGHSH and CDR2 LQKENI. CDR3 length: 15 residues. This chain's CDR3 is CASSPGSGGLVEQYF. CDR3 nucleotide sequence: TGTGCCAGCTCACCAGGGTCGGGGGGCCTTGTCGAGCAGTACTTC.

This CDR3 is CASTQWGSGANVLTF. Written as DNA, the CDR3 is TGTGCCAGCACCCAATGGGGCTCTGGGGCCAACGTCCTGACTTTC. The rearrangement links TRBV27 to TRBJ2-6; D call uncertain. The V gene's germline CDR1 is MNHEY and CDR2 SMNVEV (reference sequence). This CDR3 comprises 15 residues. Trimming removed 7 bases from V and 0 bases from J, with 10 bases in between. Filled out from reference TRBV27 and TRBJ2-6, the complete variable domain reads EAQVTQNPRYLITVTGKKLTVTCSQNMNHEYMSWYRQDPGLGLRQIYYSMNVEVTDKGDVPEGYKVSRKEKRNFPLILESPSPNQTSLYFCASTQWGSGANVLTFGAGSRLTVL.

The chain uses TRBV11-1 and TRBJ1-4, with D possibly TRBD1 on 5 matching bases. The CDR3 length is 14 residues. The germline V gene encodes CDR1 SGHAT and CDR2 FQDESV (reference sequence). Trimming shortened V by 0 bases and J by 8 bases, and 10 bases separated the two germline ends. The chain's CDR3 is CASSLARDGEKLFF. The CDR3 DNA reads as TGTGCCAGCAGCTTAGCAAGGGACGGAGAAAAACTGTTTTTT. The variable domain in full, completed from reference TRBV11-1 and TRBJ1-4, reads EAEVAQSPRYKITEKSQAVAFWCDPISGHATLYWYRQILGQGPELLVQFQDESVVDDSQLPKDRFSAERLKGVDSTLKIQPAELGDSAMYLCASSLARDGEKLFFGSGTQLSVL.

The chain has TRBV19 and TRBJ1-6; the D is unclear. Germline CDR1 reads LNHDA; CDR2 reads SQIVND (reference sequence). This CDR3 region has 13 residues. V gave up 3 bases and J gave up 2 bases, with 2 bases separating them. CDR3 nucleotide sequence: TGTGCCAGTAGTATCGCCTATAATTCACCCCTCCACTTT. Protein: CASSIAYNSPLHF.

The J gene is TRBJ2-7, the V gene TRBV30, with D perhaps matching TRBD2 (5 bases). Germline CDR1 and CDR2: GTSNPN and SVGIG (reference sequence). Between the trimmed V and J ends, which lost 1 base and 6 bases, there was a span of 25 bases. The CDR3 sequence is 17 residues long. For the CDR3, the DNA is TGTGCCTGGAGTGCTTCTTGGAGAGGGAGCGTCGGTGGCGAGCAGTACTTC. Amino acids: CAWSASWRGSVGGEQYF.

This clone was observed once. This same CDR3 is encoded by further DNA sequences in the sample. V gene TRBV28 combines with J gene TRBJ2-5; D remains unclear. This CDR3 spans 11 amino acids. V lost 4 bases and J 4 bases, leaving 4 bases between the germline ends. Germline V gene sequence: CDR1 MDHEN, CDR2 SYDVKM. CDR3 bases: TGTGCCAGCAGTTGGGGAGAGACCCAGTACTTC. This translates into CASSWGETQYF.

This clone was counted once. The chain carries TRBV10-1 and TRBJ2-2; D possibly corresponds to TRBD2 (6 bases). The CDR3 contains 14 residues. Per the germline V gene, CDR1 is WNHNN and CDR2 is SYGVQD (reference sequence). Trimming took off 6 bases at V and 3 bases at J, with 11 bases between the two ends. CDR3 coding DNA: TGCGCCAGCAGGAAAACGGGGGACACCGGGGAGCTGTTTTTT. Encoded protein: CASRKTGDTGELFF.

The chain combines TRBV6-5 with TRBJ2-2; the D gene is possibly TRBD2 (7 bases). CDR3 length: 16 residues. V lost 0 bases and J lost 6, with 14 bases in between. Per germline, CDR1 MNHEY and CDR2 SVGAGI. The CDR3, as DNA: TGTGCCAGCAGTTACTCATTTGGCGGGGGCGCCGGGGAGCTGTTTTTT. This codes for CASSYSFGGGAGELFF.